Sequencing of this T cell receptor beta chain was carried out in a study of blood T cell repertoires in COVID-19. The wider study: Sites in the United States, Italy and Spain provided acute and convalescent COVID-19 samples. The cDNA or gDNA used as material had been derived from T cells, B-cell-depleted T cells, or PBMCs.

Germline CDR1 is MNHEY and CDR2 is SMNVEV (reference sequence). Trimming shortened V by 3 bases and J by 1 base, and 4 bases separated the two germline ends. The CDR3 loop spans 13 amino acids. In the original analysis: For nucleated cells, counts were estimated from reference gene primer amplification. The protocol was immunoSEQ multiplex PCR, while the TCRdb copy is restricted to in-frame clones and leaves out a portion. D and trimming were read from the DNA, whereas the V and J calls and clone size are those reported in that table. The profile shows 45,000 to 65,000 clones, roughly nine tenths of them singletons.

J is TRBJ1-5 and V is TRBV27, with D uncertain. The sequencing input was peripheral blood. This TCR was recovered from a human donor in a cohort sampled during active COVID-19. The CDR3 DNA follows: TGTGCCAGCAGTTTCGTCAGCAATCAGCCCCAGCATTTT. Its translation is CASSFVSNQPQHF.